The rows below give T cell receptor beta chains drawn from one sample of a study of T cell repertoires in cytomegalovirus infection. MiXCR, applied by TCRdb to the reads, yields one record per CDR3 protein. Here the sample spans around 280,000 distinct CDR3 sequences, roughly a tenth being singletons. The sample consisted of PBMCs. These receptors all stem from a human donor in good health (CMV status not recorded). Some clones in this sample may be carry-over from other donors' samples. CDR3s include the opening cysteine and the closing phenylalanine or tryptophan. The D gene is left open where the match is weak. Clone size appears in some rows only: once, few, many, or a class for an expanded clone.

many	TRBD1	TRBV6-5	TRBJ2-3	TGTGCCAGCAGTTACGGACAGGGGGCAGATACGCAGTATTTT	CASSYGQGADTQYF
once	TRBD1	TRBV2	TRBJ2-5	TGTGCCAGCAGTGAAAACAGGGGCAGAGAGACCCAGTACTTC	CASSENRGRETQYF
many	-	TRBV27	TRBJ1-5	TGTGCCAGCGGCAAGTTTTTCCTAGGGCCGGGGTTTAGCAATCAGCCCCAGCATTTT	CASGKFFLGPGFSNQPQHF
-	TRBD1	TRBV20-1	TRBJ1-4	TGCAGTGCTGGATCTGGACAGGGAACTGAAAAACTGTTTTTT	CSAGSGQGTEKLFF
few	-	TRBV29-1	TRBJ1-5	TGCAGCGTTACTGAGGGGGGGCCCAGTCAGCCCCAGCATTTT	CSVTEGGPSQPQHF
many	TRBD1	TRBV5-4	TRBJ2-6	TGTGCCAGCAGCTTAAGGACAGGGACTGGGGCCAACGTCCTGACTTTC	CASSLRTGTGANVLTF
-	TRBD1	TRBV19	TRBJ2-2	TGTGCCAGTAATCAGGGGGCGCGGGAGCTGTTTTTT	CASNQGARELFF
many	TRBD1	TRBV7-2	TRBJ1-1	TGTGCCAGCAGCTGGGGACAGCGGAACACTGAAGCTTTCTTT	CASSWGQRNTEAFF
many	TRBD1	TRBV7-9	TRBJ2-1	TGTGCCAGCAGCCGCAAGACAGGGCTTTGGGTACAGCAGTTCTTC	CASSRKTGLWVQQFF
many	TRBD2	TRBV7-2	TRBJ2-2	TGTGCCAGCAGCTTAGTGGGGACTAGCAGCACCGGGGAGCTGTTTTTT	CASSLVGTSSTGELFF
many	TRBD1	TRBV12-3/TRBV12-4	TRBJ2-3	TGTGCCTGTGAGACAGGGGGCACAGATACGCAGTATTTT	CACETGGTDTQYF
-	TRBD2	TRBV11-2	TRBJ2-5	TGTGCCAGCAGCTTAACCATATCGAGCGGGGTCTCAGGGACCCAGTACTTC	CASSLTISSGVSGTQYF
many	TRBD2	TRBV6-6	TRBJ2-2	TGTGCCAGCAGTTTCACCGGGACTAGCAACACCGGGGAGCTGTTTTTT	CASSFTGTSNTGELFF
many	-	TRBV7-2	TRBJ2-5	TGTGCCACTGGCCCCAACCGGGACACCGAGACCCAGTACTTC	CATGPNRDTETQYF
many	-	TRBV29-1	TRBJ2-4	TGCAGCGGGGGAGGAGACAGGGAGAAATACTTC	CSGGGDREKYF
many	-	TRBV7-2	TRBJ1-5	TGTGCCAGCAGCTGGCGCTATAGCAATCAGCCCCAGCATTTT	CASSWRYSNQPQHF
many	-	TRBV5-5	TRBJ2-5	TGTGCCAGCAGCTGGGATCAGGGTCGGCAAGAGACCCAGTACTTC	CASSWDQGRQETQYF
many	-	TRBV6-2/TRBV6-3	TRBJ1-5	TGTGCCAGCAGCCCTACCCCAGGAAGCGGTCAGCCCCAGCATTTT	CASSPTPGSGQPQHF
many	TRBD2	TRBV7-3	TRBJ2-1	TGTGCCAGCAGCCCTGGCGGAGGAGCGGGGGGCAATAATGAGCAGTTCTTC	CASSPGGGAGGNNEQFF
-	-	TRBV19	TRBJ1-1	TGTGCCAGTACCCCGAGGGGGGGGCGGAGGACTGAAGCTTTCTTT	CASTPRGGRRTEAFF
many	TRBD1	TRBV7-9	TRBJ1-1	TGTGCCAGCAGCTCCCAGGGGGCGATGAACACTGAAGCTTTCTTT	CASSSQGAMNTEAFF
many	-	TRBV19	TRBJ2-3	TGTGCCAGTAGGGAGGGACTCTCTAGCACAGATACGCAGTATTTT	CASREGLSSTDTQYF